One and the same sample provided the 10 T cell receptor beta chains below, sequenced in a study of T-cell memory formation after mild COVID-19. A single record per CDR3 protein comes from TCRdb applying MiXCR to the 5' RACE reads. The sample holds under 200,000 distinct CDR3 sequences; 25% to 40% are singletons and the top ten take more than 10%. Sequences were obtained from PBMCs or a T cell subset sorted from them (not recorded which). The receptors come from an adult woman who had mild COVID-19 (a few samples of this study predate the infection). Cell type and time point are not known.

The V and J genes are TRBV12-3 or TRBV12-4 and TRBJ1-1; no clear D. The CDR3 is made up of 13 amino acids. Trimming stripped 8 bases from V and 5 bases from J, with 15 bases between. The CDR3, as DNA: TGTGCCAGCGGAACTTCTGGGGAGACTGAAGCTTTCTTT. It is translated as CASGTSGETEAFF.

The chain couples TRBV9 to TRBJ2-7; the D gene could be TRBD1 or TRBD2 (6 bases each). Germline lookup yields CDR1 SGDLS and CDR2 YYNGEE. Trimming cost V 1 base and J 5 bases, with 13 bases left between them. The CDR3 is made up of 14 amino acids. As DNA, the CDR3 is TGTGCCAGCAGCGTATCGGGGGCTATCCACGAGCAGTACTTC. Translated: CASSVSGAIHEQYF.

This clonotype has a handful of counts. This chain links TRBV9 with TRBJ2-2; 8 nucleotides match TRBD2. Germline loops: CDR1 SGDLS, CDR2 YYNGEE. The length of the CDR3 is 12 residues. J lost 4 bases, V lost 7 bases, and 0 bases had no gene match. CDR3 in DNA: TGTGCCAGCGGGACTAGCACCGGGGAGCTGTTTTTT. Amino acid sequence: CASGTSTGELFF.

The genes are TRBV20-1 and TRBJ2-5; 10 bases match TRBD2. This CDR3 spans 14 amino acids. The V and J ends lost 4 bases and 5 bases, in that order; junction bases with no gene match: 7. Germline V gene lookup returns CDR1 DFQATT and CDR2 SNEGSKA (reference sequence). The CDR3 sequence: CSATGLAETETQYF. CDR3 sequence (DNA): TGCAGTGCTACAGGACTAGCGGAAACGGAGACCCAGTACTTC.

This clonotype was detected a few times. The chain uses TRBV4-1 and TRBJ2-1, with TRBD1 as a possible D gene (5 bases). CDR3 size: 17 residues. CDR1 MGHRA and CDR2 YSYEKL come from the germline V gene. V lost 3 bases, J lost 7 bases, and 22 bases lay in between. CDR3 bases: TGCGCCAGCAGCCAGGCTGGAACAAGGCAGGGCATTAATGAGCAGTTCTTC. This codes for CASSQAGTRQGINEQFF.

This clonotype was detected many times. The rearrangement joins TRBV7-2 to TRBJ2-7; D not resolved. Germline CDR1 and CDR2: SGHTA and FQGNSA. V was clipped by 8 bases and J by 3 bases, with 14 bases between them. This CDR3 is built from 13 residues. The CDR3, as DNA: TGTGCCAGCTGCCCGGGCGGCAACTACGAGCAGTACTTC. Translated, it gives CASCPGGNYEQYF.

This chain joins TRBV6-5 and TRBJ2-7, with 9 bases matching TRBD1. V lost 0 bases and J lost 2; bases outside the gene matches: 2. In germline, CDR1 is MNHEY, CDR2 SVGAGI. There are 15 residues in the CDR3. As DNA, the CDR3 is TGTGCCAGCAGTTACTCCACAGGGGGCACCTACGAGCAGTACTTC. Protein sequence: CASSYSTGGTYEQYF.

This clonotype was seen only a few times. The J gene is TRBJ2-7, the V gene TRBV29-1; 9 nucleotides line up with TRBD2. Germline CDR1 and CDR2: SQVTM and ANQGSEA. The CDR3 has 15 residues. Trimming at V came to 4 bases and at J to 3 bases, leaving 10 bases not matched to a gene. The CDR3: CSVGTSDSGDYEQYF. The CDR3 DNA sequence: TGCAGCGTTGGGACTAGCGATAGTGGAGACTACGAGCAGTACTTC.

The chain links TRBV6-5 to TRBJ1-1; TRBD1 matches at 11 bases. J was trimmed by 4 bases and V by 7 bases; bases with no gene match: 5. Germline values: CDR1 MNHEY, CDR2 SVGAGI. CDR3 size: 14 residues. DNA for the CDR3: TGTGCCAGCACAGTTGGGACAGGGGGCACTGAAGCTTTCTTT. It encodes CASTVGTGGTEAFF.

The chain couples TRBV9 to TRBJ2-7; D assignment may be TRBD1 or TRBD2 (6 bases each). The CDR3 covers 13 residues. The germline CDR1 and CDR2 sequences are SGDLS and YYNGEE. V lost 4 bases to trimming and J lost 7 bases, with 15 bases between them. Here the CDR3 reads CASSSNGGQEQYF. The CDR3 DNA sequence: TGTGCCAGCAGCTCCAATGGGGGGCAAGAGCAGTACTTC.